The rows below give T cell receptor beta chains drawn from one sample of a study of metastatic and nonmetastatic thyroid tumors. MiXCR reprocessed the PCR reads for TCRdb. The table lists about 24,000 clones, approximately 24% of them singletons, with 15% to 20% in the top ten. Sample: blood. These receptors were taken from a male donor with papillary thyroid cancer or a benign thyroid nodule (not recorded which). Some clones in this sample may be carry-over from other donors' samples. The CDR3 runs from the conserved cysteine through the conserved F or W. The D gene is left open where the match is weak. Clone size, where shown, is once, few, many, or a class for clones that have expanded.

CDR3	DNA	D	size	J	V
CARSPYLDLNTGELFF	TGTGCCCGCTCACCTTACCTGGATCTGAACACCGGGGAGCTGTTTTTT	-	once	TRBJ2-2	TRBV18
CSAPVDTEAFF	TGCAGTGCTCCAGTAGACACTGAAGCTTTCTTT	-	many	TRBJ1-1	TRBV20-1
CAISGVRDKSPLHF	TGTGCCATCAGTGGAGTCAGGGATAAATCACCCCTCCACTTT	-	many	TRBJ1-6	TRBV10-3
CASSTTIGQGREQYF	TGTGCCAGCAGCACCACAATCGGACAGGGGCGCGAGCAGTACTTC	TRBD1	-	TRBJ2-7	TRBV7-6
CASSYSSWAYSGNTIYF	TGTGCCAGCAGTTACAGTTCTTGGGCCTACTCTGGAAACACCATATATTTT	-	few	TRBJ1-3	TRBV6-5
CASKRGSVETQYF	TGTGCCAGCAAGAGAGGGAGCGTCGAGACCCAGTACTTC	-	many	TRBJ2-5	TRBV2
CASTETGNYGYTF	TGCGCCAGCACTGAGACAGGGAACTATGGCTACACCTTC	TRBD1	many	TRBJ1-2	TRBV10-2
CASSLEEGAQYF	TGTGCCAGCAGCTTAGAAGAAGGGGCCCAGTACTTC	-	many	TRBJ2-5	TRBV11-2
CASSLATGTYEQYF	TGCGCCAGCAGCTTGGCAACAGGGACCTACGAGCAGTACTTC	-	medium-sized	TRBJ2-7	TRBV5-1
CASSPGSRNEQFF	TGTGCCAGCAGCCCCGGGAGCCGCAATGAGCAGTTCTTC	-	-	TRBJ2-1	TRBV7-2